A selection of T cell receptor beta chains follows, all from one sample in a study of regulatory T cells in long-lasting Graves disease. TCRdb re-derived calls from the multiplex PCR reads in MiXCR, one entry per CDR3 protein. The table lists 600,000 to 650,000 distinct CDR3 sequences, approximately 15% of them singletons. The data also belong to a second study, concerning T cells in Graves' hyperthyroidism and ophthalmopathy.

The material sequenced was peripheral blood mononuclear cells (PBMCs), taken at new diagnosis, from a patient treated with antithyroid drugs. Receptors were obtained from a woman between 25 and 40 years old with Graves disease. CDR3s include the opening cysteine and the closing phenylalanine or tryptophan. D genes are given only for firm matches. Rows may omit the clone size; those that give it use once, few, many or a size class.

d_gene: TRBD2; abundance: many; len: 17; j_gene: TRBJ2-1; v_gene: TRBV5-1; CDR3nt: TGCGCCAGCAGCTTGGCCGGGGCGGGAGGAGTGAGGAATGAGCAGTTCTTC; CDR3aa: CASSLAGAGGVRNEQFF
d_gene: TRBD2; abundance: .; len: 15; j_gene: TRBJ2-7; v_gene: TRBV5-8; CDR3nt: TGTGCCAGCAGCTTGGCCCGAATGGGAGGGAACGAGCAGTACTTC; CDR3aa: CASSLARMGGNEQYF
d_gene: .; abundance: few; len: 16; j_gene: TRBJ1-5; v_gene: TRBV5-1; CDR3nt: TGCGCCAGCAGCTTGTTCCCGGACAGAAATTATCAGCCCCAGCATTTT; CDR3aa: CASSLFPDRNYQPQHF
d_gene: .; abundance: .; len: 15; j_gene: TRBJ2-6; v_gene: TRBV5-1; CDR3nt: TGCGCCAGCAGCCTTCAAATGCCTGGGGCCAACGTCCTGACTTTC; CDR3aa: CASSLQMPGANVLTF
d_gene: TRBD1; abundance: few; len: 16; j_gene: TRBJ1-3; v_gene: TRBV6-1; CDR3nt: TGTGCCAGCAGTGGGACAGGGGGGAAGTTTGGAAACACCATATATTTT; CDR3aa: CASSGTGGKFGNTIYF
d_gene: .; abundance: few; len: 15; j_gene: TRBJ2-7; v_gene: TRBV11-1; CDR3nt: TGCGCCAGCAGCCAAAGAGACGGCTCCTCCTACGAGCAGTACTTC; CDR3aa: CASSQRDGSSYEQYF
d_gene: .; abundance: many; len: 11; j_gene: TRBJ1-1; v_gene: TRBV2; CDR3nt: TGTGCCAGCGACCTGAACACTGAAGCTTTCTTT; CDR3aa: CASDLNTEAFF
d_gene: .; abundance: few; len: 11; j_gene: TRBJ1-1; v_gene: TRBV30; CDR3nt: TGTGCCTGGAGCGAGAGTACTGAAGCTTTCTTT; CDR3aa: CAWSESTEAFF
d_gene: .; abundance: many; len: 16; j_gene: TRBJ1-1; v_gene: TRBV30; CDR3nt: TGTGCCTGGACGGGGGAGTTATCGGGGTCCGGCGCTGAAGCTTTCTTT; CDR3aa: CAWTGELSGSGAEAFF
d_gene: TRBD2; abundance: few; len: 15; j_gene: TRBJ2-3; v_gene: TRBV19; CDR3nt: TGTGCCAGTACCACCTACGGGCGGGAGGGGGATACGCAGTATTTT; CDR3aa: CASTTYGREGDTQYF
d_gene: .; abundance: .; len: 14; j_gene: TRBJ1-1; v_gene: TRBV7-9; CDR3nt: TGTGCCAGCAGCTTGTCTAGGTTGAACACTGAAGCTTTCTTT; CDR3aa: CASSLSRLNTEAFF
d_gene: TRBD2; abundance: .; len: 14; j_gene: TRBJ2-2; v_gene: TRBV7-9; CDR3nt: TGTGCCAGCAGCTCAGCGGGAGGGCCCGGGGAGCTGTTTTTT; CDR3aa: CASSSAGGPGELFF
d_gene: .; abundance: many; len: 13; j_gene: TRBJ2-1; v_gene: TRBV5-1; CDR3nt: TGTGCCAGCAGCCTCGTCCAATCCGATGAGCAGTTCTTC; CDR3aa: CASSLVQSDEQFF
d_gene: .; abundance: few; len: 14; j_gene: TRBJ2-1; v_gene: TRBV15; CDR3nt: TGTGCCACGACCGGGACTGGTACCTACAATGAGCAGTTCTTC; CDR3aa: CATTGTGTYNEQFF
d_gene: .; abundance: many; len: 14; j_gene: TRBJ1-1; v_gene: TRBV5-1; CDR3nt: TGCGCCAGCAGCTTGGAGGCGGATTACACTGAAGCTTTCTTT; CDR3aa: CASSLEADYTEAFF
d_gene: .; abundance: .; len: 15; j_gene: TRBJ1-1; v_gene: TRBV19; CDR3nt: TGTGCCAGTAGTCCAATCCAGGGGATATTGACTGAAGCTTTCTTT; CDR3aa: CASSPIQGILTEAFF
d_gene: .; abundance: many; len: 13; j_gene: TRBJ1-5; v_gene: TRBV19; CDR3nt: TGTGCCAGTAGTAAGGTAGCGGCTCAGCCCCAGCATTTT; CDR3aa: CASSKVAAQPQHF
d_gene: .; abundance: many; len: 15; j_gene: TRBJ2-7; v_gene: TRBV7-9; CDR3nt: TGTGCCAGCAGCCTATATGGGGGCGGGACCTACGAGCAGTACTTC; CDR3aa: CASSLYGGGTYEQYF
d_gene: .; abundance: many; len: 15; j_gene: TRBJ1-2; v_gene: TRBV12-3/TRBV12-4; CDR3nt: TGTGCCAGCAGTTTAGGCAGGCTTCCTAACTATGGCTACACCTTC; CDR3aa: CASSLGRLPNYGYTF
d_gene: TRBD1; abundance: .; len: 13; j_gene: TRBJ2-7; v_gene: TRBV12-3/TRBV12-4; CDR3nt: TGTGCCAGCAGTTTAACAGGGGGCGGCGAGGAGTACTTC; CDR3aa: CASSLTGGGEEYF
d_gene: .; abundance: many; len: 14; j_gene: TRBJ1-5; v_gene: TRBV7-6; CDR3nt: TGTGCCAGCAGCTTAAATGAACGGAATCAGCCCCAGCATTTT; CDR3aa: CASSLNERNQPQHF
d_gene: TRBD1; abundance: many; len: 15; j_gene: TRBJ2-7; v_gene: TRBV5-1; CDR3nt: TGCGCCAGCAGCTTGGAGGGACAGGTGAACTACGAGCAGTACTTC; CDR3aa: CASSLEGQVNYEQYF
d_gene: TRBD2; abundance: .; len: 14; j_gene: TRBJ2-3; v_gene: TRBV5-1; CDR3nt: TGCGCCAGCAGCCCCGCTAGCGGGACAGATACGCAGTATTTT; CDR3aa: CASSPASGTDTQYF
d_gene: .; abundance: many; len: 15; j_gene: TRBJ2-3; v_gene: TRBV2; CDR3nt: TGTGCCAGCGCGGGACAGCCCTCTAGCACAGATACGCAGTATTTT; CDR3aa: CASAGQPSSTDTQYF